This T cell receptor beta chain emerged from a study of blood T cell repertoires in COVID-19 (dated by TCRdb to the early 2020s). In terms of the full investigation: Samples covering the acute and convalescent phases of COVID-19 were provided by collaborators in the United States, Italy and Spain. The prospective study material was composed of cDNA or gDNA derived from T cells, B-cell-depleted T cells, or PBMCs. Subjects who had been exposed to COVID-19, were actively infected with it, or had recovered from it provided the deeply sampled blood TCRbeta repertoires that made up the dataset. The repertoires were made available in a free public database intended to serve as a resource for research on the immune response to SARS-CoV-2. The samples were drawn from two sources: the first 160 participants of the ongoing ImmuneRACE study, and fewer than 1,500 subjects contributed by 6 global collaborators. The sample metadata nearly always contained a de-identified subject ID, COVID-19 status, age in years and sex. HLA class I and class II types, where available, came from metadata supplied by the sample provider rather than from assay-based typing. Overall results and qualifications from the work: The amount of clinical and demographic metadata varied by source and participant and was provided uncurated.

Each collaborating institution followed its own protocols to collect whole blood in K2EDTA tubes. For TCRbeta analysis, collaborators shipped samples as frozen whole blood, isolated PBMCs, or DNA extracted from either of those sample types. Deletion took 4 bases off V and 7 bases off J, with a span of 10 bases between the germline ends. Taken from the germline V gene (reference sequence), the CDR1 and CDR2 loops are DFQATT and SNEGSKA. Inclusive of the bounding cysteine and phenylalanine, the CDR3 is 11 residues long. The CDR3 DNA has 33 bases and is translated from base 1. The immunoSEQ Assay, a bias-controlled multiplex PCR, was used to amplify TCRbeta CDR3 regions from genomic DNA. The source study handled its data this way. The number of nucleated cells in each sample was estimated from the amplification of reference gene primers within the assay. To quantify the absolute abundance of each unique TCRbeta CDR3 rearrangement, sequence reads were collapsed and filtered. For each sample, productive Simpson clonality was calculated as the square root of Simpson's diversity index across productive rearrangements. Held by TCRdb, this immuneACCESS table contains in-frame sequences only and omits some clones. Under half of the omission traces to an unresolved V gene where checked; the cause of the rest is unknown. Clone size and V and J calls were adopted from that table, with D and trimming inferred from the DNA. A total of around 34,000 clones appear in this sample, 83% of them only once. The top ten constitute under 4.5% of the sample.

In the case of this clone: There is no known antigen for this receptor. No base-level quality is on record; no much larger clone is a single base apart.

The V gene is TRBV20-1 and the J gene is TRBJ2-5, with TRBD1 tentatively as D gene (5 bases match). Material: peripheral blood. The TCR comes from a man aged 50-59 years with acute or convalescent COVID-19. This receptor has the CDR3 CSATGWGTQYF. In nucleotides, the sequence is TGCAGTGCTACAGGGTGGGGGACCCAGTACTTC.